Presented here are 20 T cell receptor beta chains from one specimen sequenced in a study of blood T cells in healthy people across ages. Then a second PCR, running about 6 to 12 cycles, was carried out with a sample-barcoded 5' primer and a J-beta primer mix. MiXCR, applied by TCRdb to the 5' RACE reads, yields one record per CDR3 protein. The sample includes around 500,000 distinct CDR3 sequences, 47% of them seen just once. The specimen was blood. Source of these receptors: a man older than 75 in good health.

The chain joins TRBV12-3 or TRBV12-4 to TRBJ2-6; no clear D. V lost 7 bases and J 4 bases, leaving 14 bases between the germline ends. The length of the CDR3 is 15 residues. CDR3: CASTRSPAGANVLTF. The CDR3 bases are TGTGCCAGCACCCGATCGCCCGCAGGGGCCAACGTCCTGACTTTC.

CDR3 amino acids: CASSRRLFSYEQYF. The DNA for the CDR3 is TGTGCCAGCAGCCGAAGACTATTCTCCTACGAGCAGTACTTC. The V and J genes are TRBV7-2 and TRBJ2-7, with D possibly being TRBD2 (5 bases). The V and J ends lost 5 bases and 0 bases respectively, with 11 bases between them. Germline V CDR1 and CDR2: SGHTA, FQGNSA. The CDR3 is 14 residues long.

This clonotype was detected a few times. The J gene is TRBJ2-5, the V gene TRBV20-1; perhaps TRBD2 as D (5 bases). This CDR3 is built from 16 residues. The ends were cut back, 2 bases at V and 0 bases at J, with 16 bases in the middle. From germline, CDR1 is DFQATT and CDR2 SNEGSKA (reference sequence). The CDR3 DNA is TGCAGTGCTAGATCCGGACTTTTCTTGTACCAAGAGACCCAGTACTTC. It yields the protein CSARSGLFLYQETQYF.

This clonotype is categorized as medium-sized. The rearrangement links TRBV7-9 to TRBJ2-3; 9 bases line up with TRBD1. The CDR3 length is 16 residues. The germline V gene encodes CDR1 SEHNR and CDR2 FQNEAQ (reference sequence). Unmatched junction bases numbered 7, after V lost 6 bases and J lost 0 bases. The CDR3 loop reads CASRVTGQGSTDTQYF. CDR3 nucleotides: TGTGCCAGCAGAGTGACGGGACAGGGCAGCACAGATACGCAGTATTTT. The entire variable domain, with the rest obtained from reference TRBV7-9 and TRBJ2-3, is as follows: DTGVSQNPRHKITKRGQNVTFRCDPISEHNRLYWYRQTLGQGPEFLTYFQNEAQLEKSRLLSDRFSAERPKGSFSTLEIQRTEQGDSAMYLCASRVTGQGSTDTQYFGPGTRLTVL.

The chain couples TRBV4-1 to TRBJ2-1, with a possible D match to TRBD2 (5 bases). The DNA end is a closer match to TRBJ2-7, so the J assignment may be wrong. The CDR3 is made up of 15 amino acids. Germline CDR1 MGHRA, CDR2 YSYEKL. Written as DNA, the CDR3 is TGCGCCAGCAGCCAAGGGACTCATTCCTACAATGAGCAGTACTTC. Translated, it gives CASSQGTHSYNEQYF.

This clonotype was counted a single time. The chain employs TRBV5-1 and TRBJ2-5; 7 bases map to TRBD1. Looked up from germline, CDR1 is SGHRS and CDR2 is YFSETQ. The length of the CDR3 is 16 residues. J gave up 11 bases and V 4 bases, and 20 bases lay outside the gene matches. The chain's CDR3 is CASSPWTGLETNEQYF. The CDR3 DNA reads as TGCGCCAGCAGCCCGTGGACAGGATTGGAAACCAATGAGCAGTACTTC.

The chain is built from TRBV29-1 and TRBJ2-7, with D tentatively TRBD1 (7 bases). CDR1 SQVTM and CDR2 ANQGSEA come from the germline V gene. V was cut by 1 base and J by 3 bases, with 13 bases left in between. The CDR3 sequence is 14 residues long. The CDR3, as DNA: TGCAGCGTTGAAGGCGGGACAGACAACTACGAGCAGTACTTC. Translating gives CSVEGGTDNYEQYF.

The CDR3 bases are TGTGCCAGCACGCGGGAGAACTACAATGAGCAGTTCTTC. Protein: CASTRENYNEQFF. The chain is built from TRBV6-6 and TRBJ2-1; 7 bases are shared with TRBD2. This CDR3 has 13 amino acids. V lost 7 bases to trimming and J lost 3 bases; unmatched junction nucleotides: 3. Germline lookup yields CDR1 MNHNY and CDR2 SVGAGI (reference sequence).

The V call is TRBV29-1, the J call TRBJ2-5; TRBD1 or TRBD2 may be the D gene (5 bases each). CDR1 and CDR2 (germline): SQVTM, ANQGSEA. The V end was cut by 5 bases, the J end by 5 bases, with 18 bases between. The CDR3 consists of 14 residues. The CDR3 DNA sequence: TGCAGCGTTCGTGCCGCTCTGGGGGTTGAGACCCAGTACTTC. As protein: CSVRAALGVETQYF.

The CDR3 DNA reads TGTGCCAGCAGCCTTTATCTCGAGCAGTACTTC. This gives the protein CASSLYLEQYF. The J gene is TRBJ2-7, the V gene TRBV25-1; D is unclear. The CDR3 has 11 residues. Per the germline V gene, CDR1 is MGHDK and CDR2 is SYGVNS. The V end was cut by 6 bases, the J end by 6 bases, with 9 bases between.

This sequence joins TRBV12-3 or TRBV12-4 and TRBJ1-1; no clear D gene. The V end was cut by 6 bases, the J end by 0 bases, with 14 bases between. The CDR3 totals 15 residues. CDR3 in amino acids: CASSDLDGMNTEAFF. The CDR3 nucleotides are TGTGCCAGCAGCGACTTAGATGGGATGAACACTGAAGCTTTCTTT.

The gene calls are TRBV18 and TRBJ2-3; D gene ambiguous. Germline V lookup: CDR1 KGHSH, CDR2 LQKENI. V lost 5 bases and J 5 bases, leaving 17 bases between the germline ends. The CDR3 has 15 amino acids. This CDR3 reads CASSSTPVRGDTQYF. The DNA for the CDR3 is TGTGCCAGCTCATCCACGCCAGTCCGTGGAGATACGCAGTATTTT.

The chain employs TRBV7-2 and TRBJ1-5; D remains unclear. The length of the CDR3 is 15 residues. Per germline, CDR1 SGHTA and CDR2 FQGNSA. Trimming removed 2 bases at V and 0 bases at J, with 8 bases between. This chain's CDR3 is CASSLSGNSNQPQHF. Written as DNA, the CDR3 is TGTGCCAGCAGCTTAAGCGGGAATAGCAATCAGCCCCAGCATTTT.

This clonotype was seen a handful of times. The chain has TRBV20-1 and TRBJ2-4, with D uncertain. The ends were cut back, 1 base at V and 11 bases at J, with 12 bases in the middle. Germline assignment: CDR1 DFQATT and CDR2 SNEGSKA (reference sequence). CDR3 size: 12 residues. CDR3 nucleotides: TGCAGTGCTAGAGCCCCGGGTACCTTTCAGTACTTC. Amino acids: CSARAPGTFQYF.

As regards this clonotype: At one end the junction does not follow the germline gene, possibly because of a read error. DNA of the CDR3: TGTGCCAGCAGCTTAGCGGGACACCTCTACAATGGGCAGTTCTTC. This translates into CASSLAGHLYNGQFF. The chain is built from TRBV7-8 and TRBJ2-1; a weak D match, TRBD1 (6 bases). Germline-derived CDR1 and CDR2 are SGHVS and FQNEAQ. This CDR3 is built from 15 residues. Full variable domain (rest looked up from reference TRBV7-8 and TRBJ2-1): GAGVSQSPRYKVAKRGQDVALRCDPISGHVSLFWYQQALGQGPEFLTYFQNEAQLDKSGLPSDRFFAERPEGSVSTLKIQRTQQEDSAVYLCASSLAGHLYNGQFFGPGTRLTVL.

This chain links TRBV20-1 with TRBJ2-3; D perhaps matches TRBD1 (5 bases). Trimming took 5 bases from V and 2 from J, leaving 11 bases between them. Per germline, CDR1 DFQATT and CDR2 SNEGSKA (reference sequence). The length of the CDR3 is 13 residues. In DNA, the CDR3 is TGCAGTGCTCCCCAGGGCCACACAGATACGCAGTATTTT. Amino acid sequence: CSAPQGHTDTQYF.

In the case of this clonotype: It may be a read error: a sequence one base away is much more abundant. This chain links TRBV5-4 with TRBJ2-7, with 11 bases identical to TRBD1. J lost 5 bases, V lost 6 bases, and 13 bases had no gene match. Per the germline V gene, CDR1 is SGHNT and CDR2 is YYREEE (reference sequence). This CDR3 spans 16 amino acids. The CDR3 bases are TGTGCCAGCAACTACGAAGGACAGGGGGCATCGCACGAGCAGTACTTC. Amino acids: CASNYEGQGASHEQYF.

The chain uses TRBV5-1 and TRBJ2-7; the match to TRBD1 covers 9 bases. This CDR3 region has 18 residues. Germline-derived CDR1 and CDR2 are SGHRS and YFSETQ. Trimming removed 4 bases from V and 4 bases from J; junction bases left unmatched: 18. CDR3 amino acids: CASSQGTGRQLISYEQYF. CDR3 nucleotide sequence: TGCGCCAGCAGCCAGGGGACAGGGCGCCAACTCATCTCTTACGAGCAGTACTTC.

The CDR3 region has the DNA TGCAGTGCTAGGGGTCTGGGTGCAGAAACCCCGAACACTGAAGCTTTCTTT. Translation gives CSARGLGAETPNTEAFF. The rearrangement links TRBV20-1 to TRBJ1-1; D unclear. Trimming shortened V by 3 bases and J by 1 base, and 21 bases separated the two germline ends. In germline, CDR1 is DFQATT, CDR2 SNEGSKA (reference sequence). The CDR3 runs to 17 residues.

This chain joins TRBV3-1 and TRBJ2-2; 9 bases agree with TRBD1. Germline V gene data show CDR1 as LGHDT and CDR2 as YNNKEL (reference sequence). V shed 2 bases, J shed 6 bases, and the junction held 4 bases outside the gene matches. This CDR3 region has 15 residues. CDR3 coding DNA: TGTGCCAGCAGCCAAATGGACAGGGGTCCCGGGGAGCTGTTTTTT. It is translated as CASSQMDRGPGELFF.